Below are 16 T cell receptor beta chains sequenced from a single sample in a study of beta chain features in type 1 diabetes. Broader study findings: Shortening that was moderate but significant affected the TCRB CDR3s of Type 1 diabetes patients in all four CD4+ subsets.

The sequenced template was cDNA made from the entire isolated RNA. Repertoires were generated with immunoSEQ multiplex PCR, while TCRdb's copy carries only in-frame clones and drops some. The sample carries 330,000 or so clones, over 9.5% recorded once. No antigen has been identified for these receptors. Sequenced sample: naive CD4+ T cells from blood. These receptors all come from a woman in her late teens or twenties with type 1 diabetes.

The CDR3 coding sequence is TGTGCCAGCAACCTCGACAGGGGTCTGGAGACCCAGTACTTC. Its protein is CASNLDRGLETQYF. The chain combines TRBV9 with TRBJ2-5; 8 bases are shared with TRBD1. The J segment lost 5 bases and the V segment lost 6 bases, leaving 9 bases of the junction unmatched. This CDR3 spans 14 amino acids. The germline gives CDR1 SGDLS, CDR2 YYNGEE.

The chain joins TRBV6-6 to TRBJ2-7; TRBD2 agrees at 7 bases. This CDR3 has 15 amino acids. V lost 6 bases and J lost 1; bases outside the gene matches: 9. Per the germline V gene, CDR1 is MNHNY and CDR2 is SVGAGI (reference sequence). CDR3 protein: CASRTVAGGSYEQYF. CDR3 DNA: TGTGCCAGCAGAACGGTAGCGGGCGGATCCTACGAGCAGTACTTC.

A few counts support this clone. The CDR3 DNA sequence: TGTGCCAGCAGCTTTAGCCGTCAAGAGACCCAGTACTTC. Translated, it gives CASSFSRQETQYF. The chain employs TRBV7-2 and TRBJ2-5, with D uncertain. The germline gives CDR1 SGHTA, CDR2 FQGNSA. Trimming shortened V by 3 bases and J by 2 bases, and 7 bases separated the two germline ends. This CDR3 comprises 13 residues.

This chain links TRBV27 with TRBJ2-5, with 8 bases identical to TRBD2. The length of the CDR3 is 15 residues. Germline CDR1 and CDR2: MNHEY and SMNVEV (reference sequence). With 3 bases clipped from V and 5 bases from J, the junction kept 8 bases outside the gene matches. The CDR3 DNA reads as TGTGCCAGCAGTTTTCGGCGGGGGGCCCTTGAGACCCAGTACTTC. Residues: CASSFRRGALETQYF.

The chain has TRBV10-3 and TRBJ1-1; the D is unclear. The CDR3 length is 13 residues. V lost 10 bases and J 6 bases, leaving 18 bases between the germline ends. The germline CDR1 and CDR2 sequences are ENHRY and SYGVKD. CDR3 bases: TGTGCCACCGGACGACCCGGGATCCCTGAAGCTTTCTTT. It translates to CATGRPGIPEAFF.

The CDR3 coding sequence is TGTGCCAGCAGTCTAGGAGAAACCGGGGAGCTGTTTTTT. Translated: CASSLGETGELFF. The rearrangement links TRBV7-9 to TRBJ2-2; D is undetermined. V was pared by 6 bases and J by 5 bases, with 10 bases between. This CDR3 spans 13 amino acids. Germline V CDR1 and CDR2: SEHNR, FQNEAQ (reference sequence).

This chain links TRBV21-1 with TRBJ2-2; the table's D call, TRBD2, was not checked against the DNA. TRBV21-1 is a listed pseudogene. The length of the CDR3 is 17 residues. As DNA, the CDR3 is TGTGCCAGCAGCAAAGTTAGCGGCAGGACGAACACCGGGGAGCTGTTTTTT. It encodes CASSKVSGRTNTGELFF.

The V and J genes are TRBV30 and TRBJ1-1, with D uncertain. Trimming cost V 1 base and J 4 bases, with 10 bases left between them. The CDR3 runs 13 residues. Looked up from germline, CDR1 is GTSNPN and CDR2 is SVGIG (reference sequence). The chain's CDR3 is CAWSESAVTEAFF. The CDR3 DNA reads TGTGCCTGGAGTGAGTCAGCGGTCACTGAAGCTTTCTTT.

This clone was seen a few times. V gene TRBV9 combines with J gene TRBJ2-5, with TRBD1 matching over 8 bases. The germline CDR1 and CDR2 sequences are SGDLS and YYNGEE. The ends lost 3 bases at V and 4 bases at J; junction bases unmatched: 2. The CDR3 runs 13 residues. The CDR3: CASSAGTGETQYF. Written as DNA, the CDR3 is TGTGCCAGCAGCGCCGGGACAGGAGAGACCCAGTACTTC.

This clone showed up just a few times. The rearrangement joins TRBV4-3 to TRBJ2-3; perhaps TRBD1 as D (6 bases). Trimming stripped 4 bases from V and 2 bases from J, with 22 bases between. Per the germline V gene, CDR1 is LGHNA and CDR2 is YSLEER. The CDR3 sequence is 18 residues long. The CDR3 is CASSRGGRDIQPTDTQYF. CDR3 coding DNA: TGCGCCAGCAGCCGAGGGGGTCGGGACATACAACCCACAGATACGCAGTATTTT.

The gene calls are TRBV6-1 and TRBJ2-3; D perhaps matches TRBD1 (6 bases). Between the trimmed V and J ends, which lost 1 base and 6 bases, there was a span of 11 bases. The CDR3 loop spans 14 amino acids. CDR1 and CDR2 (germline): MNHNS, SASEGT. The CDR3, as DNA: TGTGCCAGCAGTGAAGAACACAGGGTGGATACGCAGTATTTT. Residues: CASSEEHRVDTQYF.

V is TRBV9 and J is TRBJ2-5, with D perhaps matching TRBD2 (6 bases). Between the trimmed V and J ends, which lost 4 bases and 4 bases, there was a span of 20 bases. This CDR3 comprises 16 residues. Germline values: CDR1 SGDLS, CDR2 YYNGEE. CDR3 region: CASSYTGGVEAETQYF. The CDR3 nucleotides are TGTGCCAGCAGCTATACAGGAGGGGTTGAGGCAGAGACCCAGTACTTC. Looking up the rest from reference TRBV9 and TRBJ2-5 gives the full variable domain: DSGVTQTPKHLITATGQRVTLRCSPRSGDLSVYWYQQSLDQGLQFLIQYYNGEERAKGNILERFSAQQFPDLHSELNLSSLELGDSALYFCASSYTGGVEAETQYFGPGTRLLVL.

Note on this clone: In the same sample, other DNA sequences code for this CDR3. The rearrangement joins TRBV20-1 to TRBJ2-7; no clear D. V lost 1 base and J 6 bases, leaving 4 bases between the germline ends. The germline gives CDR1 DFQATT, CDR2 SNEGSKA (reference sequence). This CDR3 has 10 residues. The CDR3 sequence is CSARGGEQYF. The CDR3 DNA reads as TGCAGTGCTAGAGGAGGCGAGCAGTACTTC.

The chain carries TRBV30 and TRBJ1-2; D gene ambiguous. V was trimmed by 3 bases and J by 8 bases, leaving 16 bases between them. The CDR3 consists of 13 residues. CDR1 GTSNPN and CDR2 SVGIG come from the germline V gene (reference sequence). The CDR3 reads CAWSMIGSKGYTF. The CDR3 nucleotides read TGTGCCTGGAGCATGATCGGGTCAAAGGGCTACACCTTC. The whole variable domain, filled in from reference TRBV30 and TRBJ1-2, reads SQTIHQWPATLVQPVGSPLSLECTVEGTSNPNLYWYRQAAGRGLQLLFYSVGIGQISSEVPQNLSASRPQDRQFILSSKKLLLSDSGFYLCAWSMIGSKGYTFGSGTRLTVV.

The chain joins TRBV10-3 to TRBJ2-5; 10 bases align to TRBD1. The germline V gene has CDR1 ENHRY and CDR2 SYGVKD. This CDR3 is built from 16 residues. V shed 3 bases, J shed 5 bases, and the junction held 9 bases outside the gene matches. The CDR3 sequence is CAISDPGTGDEETQYF. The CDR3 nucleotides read TGTGCCATCAGTGATCCCGGGACAGGGGATGAGGAGACCCAGTACTTC.

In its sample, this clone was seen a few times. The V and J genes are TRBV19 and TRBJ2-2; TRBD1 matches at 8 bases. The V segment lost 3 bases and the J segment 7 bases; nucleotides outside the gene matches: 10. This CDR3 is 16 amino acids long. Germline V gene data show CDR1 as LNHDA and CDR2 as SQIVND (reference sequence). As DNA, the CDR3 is TGTGCCAGTAGTATCCCCCCAGGGGGCGTCGACGGGGAGCTGTTTTTT. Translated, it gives CASSIPPGGVDGELFF.